This TCR beta chain was captured in a study of cytomegalovirus exposure and HLA in healthy donors. Study outcomes and limitations: A subsequent analysis found that TCR clusters from the first cohort also tended to co-occur in the 120 validation repertoires, with around 94% of cluster scores above 0. A few chains tied to CMV proved CMV antigen-specific in vitro. There were some public TCRs occurring in many donors, but most TCR sequences were rare.

As for this clone: The antigen remains undetermined.

The validation cohort, a group of 120 subjects, included the donors and was separate from the roughly 700-subject first cohort. Germline CDR1 and CDR2: SGHDN and FVKESK. The CDR3 is made up of 16 amino acids. After removal of 1 base from V and 2 bases from J, the junction contained 6 bases not matched to a gene. Sequencing was performed with immunoSEQ multiplex PCR; in TCRdb, only in-frame clones are kept and a portion is missing. The sample lists 150,000 to 170,000 clones; roughly 86% were seen once. The receptor comes from a human donor in good health. The chain carries TRBV14 and TRBJ2-3; TRBD1 agrees at 7 bases. Sequencing input: PBMCs. The CDR3 nucleotides are TGTGCCAGCAGCCAAGGAGGGGGCAGATCCACAGATACGCAGTATTTT. Protein: CASSQGGGRSTDTQYF.